These T cell receptor beta chains were read from a single sample in a study of beta chain features in type 1 diabetes. Sequenced by immunoSEQ multiplex PCR; TCRdb stores in-frame clones only, minus some. The sample carries hundreds of thousands of clones, about a tenth recorded once. The sequenced sample consisted of naive CD4+ T cells from blood. The receptors here all came from a man aged 30 to 45 with type 1 diabetes. Both conserved end residues are part of each CDR3. The D gene is left open where the match is weak. Clone size is not always given. Where it is, it says once, few, many or a class for expanded clones.

TRBV28	.	TRBJ1-1	few	CASVKGSNTEAFF	TGTGCCAGCGTTAAGGGGTCGAACACTGAAGCTTTCTTT
TRBV6-6	TRBD1	TRBJ1-2	.	CASSSITTGDYGYTF	TGTGCCAGCAGTAGTATAACGACAGGGGACTATGGCTACACCTTC
TRBV4-2	TRBD1	TRBJ1-1	few	CASSLRQGSTEAFF	TGTGCCAGCAGCCTTAGACAGGGGTCGACTGAAGCTTTCTTT
TRBV11-3	.	TRBJ2-7	few	CASSLRPGEIYEQYF	TGTGCCAGCAGCTTACGTCCAGGGGAAATCTACGAGCAGTACTTC
TRBV18	.	TRBJ2-7	few	CASSPSPYTYEQYF	TGTGCCAGCTCACCTTCTCCATACACCTACGAGCAGTACTTC
TRBV2	.	TRBJ2-5	.	CASSENRDQETQYF	TGTGCCAGCAGTGAAAACAGAGACCAAGAGACCCAGTACTTC
TRBV7-3	TRBD2	TRBJ2-1	.	CASSFLLAGGPNEQFF	TGTGCCAGCAGCTTTCTCCTAGCGGGGGGGCCGAATGAGCAGTTCTTC
TRBV7-2	.	TRBJ2-1	.	CASSLMLAQGEQFF	TGTGCCAGCAGCTTAATGCTAGCCCAAGGGGAGCAGTTCTTC
TRBV5-6	.	TRBJ2-5	few	CASSLNLGETQYF	TGTGCCAGCAGCTTAAATCTAGGAGAGACCCAGTACTTC
TRBV11-2	.	TRBJ1-5	few	CASSLTQGSNQPQHF	TGTGCCAGCAGCCTGACCCAGGGAAGCAATCAGCCCCAGCATTTT
TRBV19	TRBD1	TRBJ1-2	few	CASSTGEKGYTF	TGTGCCAGTAGCACAGGGGAGAAGGGCTACACCTTC
TRBV6-5	.	TRBJ2-3	.	CASRPASRDTQYF	TGTGCCAGCAGACCGGCGAGCAGGGATACGCAGTATTTT
TRBV4-2	.	TRBJ2-7	.	CASSQVGPGAYEQYF	TGTGCCAGCAGCCAAGTCGGCCCAGGGGCCTACGAGCAGTACTTC
TRBV7-9	TRBD2	TRBJ2-1	.	CAFRDSGGSSSYNEQFF	TGTGCCTTCCGGGATAGCGGGGGGTCCAGCTCCTACAATGAGCAGTTCTTC
TRBV7-9	.	TRBJ1-6	.	CASQGFSYNSPLHF	TGTGCCAGCCAGGGATTCTCCTATAATTCACCCCTCCACTTT
TRBV4-3	.	TRBJ2-7	few	CASSQGGAGPYEQYF	TGCGCCAGCAGCCAAGGGGGTGCGGGGCCCTACGAGCAGTACTTC
TRBV4-3	TRBD1	TRBJ2-3	.	CASSQDLYRGSSTDTQYF	TGCGCCAGCAGCCAAGATCTCTACAGGGGGTCGAGCACAGATACGCAGTATTTT
TRBV4-2	.	TRBJ1-3	.	CASSQDTRRFSGNTIYF	TGTGCCAGCAGCCAAGATACGAGGAGGTTCTCTGGAAACACCATATATTTT
TRBV29-1	TRBD2	TRBJ2-5	few	CSVDVGLAGEETQYF	TGCAGCGTCGACGTCGGACTAGCGGGGGAAGAGACCCAGTACTTC
TRBV4-2	TRBD2	TRBJ2-1	few	CASSPRSTGGQTNEQFF	TGTGCCAGCAGCCCCCGCTCGACGGGGGGGCAGACCAATGAGCAGTTCTTC
TRBV18	TRBD1	TRBJ1-3	few	CASSFRDRGLDSGNTIYF	TGTGCCAGCTCATTCCGGGACAGGGGGCTCGACTCTGGAAACACCATATATTTT
TRBV5-8	.	TRBJ2-5	few	CASSLVRETQYF	TGTGCCAGCAGCTTGGTTCGGGAGACCCAGTACTTC
TRBV19	.	TRBJ1-2	few	CASSSGTPYGYTF	TGTGCCAGTAGCTCCGGGACACCTTATGGCTACACCTTC